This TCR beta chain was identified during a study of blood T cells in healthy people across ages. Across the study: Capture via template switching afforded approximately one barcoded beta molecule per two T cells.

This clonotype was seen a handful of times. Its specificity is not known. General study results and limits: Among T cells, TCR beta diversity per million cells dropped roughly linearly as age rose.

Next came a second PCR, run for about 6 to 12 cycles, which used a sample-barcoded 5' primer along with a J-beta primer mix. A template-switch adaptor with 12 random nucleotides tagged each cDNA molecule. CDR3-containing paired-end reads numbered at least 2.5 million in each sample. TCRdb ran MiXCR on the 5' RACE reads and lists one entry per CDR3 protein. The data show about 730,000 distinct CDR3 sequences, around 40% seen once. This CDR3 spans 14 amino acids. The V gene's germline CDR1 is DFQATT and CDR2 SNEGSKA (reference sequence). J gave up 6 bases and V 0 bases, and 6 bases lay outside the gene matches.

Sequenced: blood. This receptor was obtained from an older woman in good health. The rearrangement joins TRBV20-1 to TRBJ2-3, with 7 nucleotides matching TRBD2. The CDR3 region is CSAREAGAADTQYF. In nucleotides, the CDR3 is TGCAGTGCTAGAGAGGCGGGAGCAGCGGATACGCAGTATTTT.